This entry lists 19 T cell receptor beta chains sequenced from one sample in a study of T cell responses to AZD1222 COVID-19 vaccine. Clones were sequenced by immunoSEQ multiplex PCR, and TCRdb holds only the in-frame ones, with some missing. In the table there are approximately 130,000 clones, roughly 88% of which are singletons. Material: peripheral blood, obtained 28 days after the second AZD1222 dose. These receptors came from an adult who received the AZD1222 COVID-19 vaccine.

V usage is TRBV4-2 and J usage is TRBJ1-5, with no clear D. V was pared by 0 bases and J by 6 bases, with 6 bases between. The CDR3 extends over 13 amino acids. Germline V gene sequence: CDR1 LGHNA, CDR2 YNFKEQ. The CDR3 sequence: CASSQDVGQPQHF. Written as DNA, the CDR3 is TGTGCCAGCAGCCAAGACGTGGGTCAGCCCCAGCATTTT.

A single count supports this clone. This sequence joins TRBV10-3 and TRBJ2-5, with D maybe TRBD1 (5 bases). CDR1 ENHRY and CDR2 SYGVKD come from the germline V gene. The CDR3 runs to 13 residues. The germline V and J ends were trimmed by 5 bases and 5 bases, with 12 bases remaining between them. CDR3: CAISRQGKETQYF. CDR3 sequence (DNA): TGTGCCATCAGTCGTCAGGGCAAGGAGACCCAGTACTTC.

This chain connects TRBV18 to TRBJ1-1; D gene uncertain. Germline V gene lookup returns CDR1 KGHSH and CDR2 LQKENI. V dropped 5 bases and J dropped 1 base, with 8 bases sitting between them. The CDR3 has 13 amino acids. CDR3 bases: TGTGCCAGCTCAGCGACCGAGAACACTGAAGCTTTCTTT. Protein product: CASSATENTEAFF.

DNA of the CDR3: TGTGCCAGCAGTTCCCCAGGGACGCATCAAGAGACCCAGTACTTC. Amino acids: CASSSPGTHQETQYF. The rearrangement uses TRBV28 and TRBJ2-5; D is possibly TRBD1 or TRBD2 (5 bases each). Germline assignment: CDR1 MDHEN and CDR2 SYDVKM. The V gene lost 4 bases and the J gene lost 2 bases, with 14 bases spanning the gap. The CDR3 has 15 residues.

The V gene is TRBV3-1 (or the pseudogene TRBV3-2), the J gene TRBJ1-4; the D is unclear. CDR1 and CDR2 (germline): LGHDT, YNNKEL (reference sequence). The CDR3 sequence is 14 residues long. Trimming cost V 3 bases and J 4 bases, with 9 bases left between them. This chain's CDR3 is CASSHGPVNEKLFF. The CDR3 nucleotides are TGTGCCAGCAGCCATGGACCGGTTAATGAAAAACTGTTTTTT.

The chain is built from TRBV6-2 or TRBV6-3 and TRBJ2-7; D unclear. The CDR3 extends over 15 amino acids. Trimming left V 5 bases short and J 2 bases short, with 16 bases between. Germline V gene sequence: CDR1 MNHEY, CDR2 SVGEGT. The CDR3 sequence is CASSGFIRQTYEQYF. CDR3 in DNA: TGTGCCAGCAGTGGATTTATCAGGCAAACCTACGAGCAGTACTTC.

This sequence joins TRBV29-1 and TRBJ1-1; 8 nucleotides line up with TRBD1. Germline V CDR1 and CDR2: SQVTM, ANQGSEA. The CDR3 runs 16 residues. After removal of 7 bases from V and 4 bases from J, the junction contained 17 bases not matched to a gene. This CDR3 is CSGSPGTGGGSTEAFF. The CDR3 region has the DNA TGCAGCGGTAGTCCCGGGACAGGTGGGGGTAGCACTGAAGCTTTCTTT.

CDR3 residues: CASSDSADSTEAFF. Written as DNA, the CDR3 is TGCGCCAGTTCGGACAGTGCTGATAGCACTGAAGCTTTCTTT. The rearrangement uses TRBV10-2 and TRBJ1-1; tentatively, D is TRBD1 (6 bases). Germline V gene lookup returns CDR1 WSHSY and CDR2 SAAADI. The CDR3 sequence is 14 residues long. Trimming cost V 9 bases and J 4 bases, with 18 bases left between them.

This clone was observed a few times. J is TRBJ1-2 and V is TRBV6-5; D ambiguous. This CDR3 is 15 amino acids long. Germline V gene lookup returns CDR1 MNHEY and CDR2 SVGAGI. V dropped 6 bases and J dropped 2 bases, with 16 bases sitting between them. CDR3 sequence (DNA): TGTGCCAGCAGGTTACAGTACAGCGCAAACTATGGCTACACCTTC. Translated: CASRLQYSANYGYTF.

The chain joins TRBV28 to TRBJ1-2; perhaps TRBD1 as D (6 bases). Germline V gene sequence: CDR1 MDHEN, CDR2 SYDVKM. CDR3 size: 13 residues. Trimming left V 6 bases short and J 4 bases short, with 12 bases between. The CDR3 sequence is CASSPQGGYGYTF. CDR3 sequence (DNA): TGTGCCAGCAGCCCACAGGGAGGCTATGGCTACACCTTC.

CDR3 DNA sequence: TGTGCCATCAGTGAAGAGGGGAGCCTTAATTCACCCCTCCACTTT. This gives the protein CAISEEGSLNSPLHF. The rearrangement uses TRBV10-3 and TRBJ1-6; D possibly corresponds to TRBD1 (5 bases). Germline V CDR1 and CDR2: ENHRY, SYGVKD. The germline V and J ends were trimmed by 3 bases and 6 bases, with 12 bases remaining between them. CDR3 length: 15 residues.

The J gene is TRBJ1-2, the V gene TRBV6-2 or TRBV6-3; the D is unclear. This CDR3 has 15 residues. V lost 4 bases, J lost 4 bases, and 16 bases lay in between. The V gene's germline CDR1 is MNHEY and CDR2 SVGEGT. CDR3 nucleotide sequence: TGTGCCAGCAGTTTATCCCCGACGGACCCCTATGGCTACACCTTC. This encodes CASSLSPTDPYGYTF.

V and J are TRBV12-3 or TRBV12-4 and TRBJ1-6, with no clear D. Trimming shortened V by 2 bases and J by 17 bases, and 13 bases separated the two germline ends. This CDR3 comprises 12 residues. The CDR3 DNA sequence: TGTGCCAGCAGTTTACGGGCCGCGCCGGTCCACTTT. Translation gives CASSLRAAPVHF.

The chain couples TRBV28 to TRBJ1-3; D gene unclear. Germline CDR1 and CDR2: MDHEN and SYDVKM. The CDR3 spans 15 residues. Trimming shortened V by 6 bases and J by 0 bases, and 12 bases separated the two germline ends. CDR3 nucleotide sequence: TGTGCCAGCAGCAATACAGTGGGCTCTGGAAACACCATATATTTT. Translated: CASSNTVGSGNTIYF.

The V and J genes are TRBV2 and TRBJ2-7; D remains unclear. This CDR3 has 12 residues. From germline, CDR1 is SNHLY and CDR2 FYNNEI. V was pared by 2 bases and J by 3 bases, with 5 bases between. This CDR3 is CASSELDYEQYF. The CDR3 DNA reads TGTGCCAGCAGTGAACTCGACTACGAGCAGTACTTC.

This chain uses TRBV3-1 (or the pseudogene TRBV3-2) with TRBJ2-7; D unclear. The CDR3 has 12 residues. The germline V gene encodes CDR1 LGHDT and CDR2 YNNKEL (reference sequence). Trimming took 2 bases from V and 4 from J, leaving 6 bases between them. CDR3 amino acids: CASSQSPYEQYF. In DNA form, the CDR3 reads TGTGCCAGCAGCCAATCCCCTTACGAGCAGTACTTC.

The V and J genes are TRBV30 and TRBJ2-1, with 12 bases identical to TRBD2. This CDR3 contains 14 residues. CDR1 and CDR2 from the germline V gene are GTSNPN and SVGIG (reference sequence). Trimming cost V 1 base and J 5 bases; bases outside gene matches: 0. CDR3 residues: CAWSGLAGDNEQFF. The CDR3 DNA sequence: TGTGCCTGGAGTGGACTAGCGGGAGACAATGAGCAGTTCTTC.

The gene calls are TRBV2 and TRBJ2-7; 8 nucleotides agree with TRBD1. After removal of 5 bases from V and 7 bases from J, the junction contained 19 bases not matched to a gene. CDR3 length equals 17 residues. Germline CDR1 and CDR2: SNHLY and FYNNEI. The CDR3 bases are TGTGCCAGCAGTTACCCCGGACAGGGCCACATGGCATGGGAGCAGTACTTC. Translated: CASSYPGQGHMAWEQYF.

The rearrangement links TRBV5-6 to TRBJ2-5, with 9 positions matching TRBD2. V shed 2 bases, J shed 4 bases, and the junction held 3 bases outside the gene matches. In germline, CDR1 is SGHDT, CDR2 YYEEEE. The CDR3 length is 14 residues. CDR3 bases: TGTGCCAGCAGCTTCCCTAGCGGGGCAGAGACCCAGTACTTC. Translated: CASSFPSGAETQYF.